The subject of this entry is one T cell receptor beta chain. Its target is not known. Repertoires were generated with immunoSEQ multiplex PCR, while TCRdb's copy carries only in-frame clones and drops some. The sample gives more than 100,000 clones, about 88% of which show up once; roughly 2.4% is in the top ten. This sample was included in a study of T cell responses to AZD1222 COVID-19 vaccine. Study-wide points: CD4 TCRs covered the whole spike, strongest at regions 160-218 and 743-854. Donors were largely white British and mainly female; clonal diversity was possibly underestimated. Only a handful of AZD1222 recipients, more than 5 in all, had baseline seropositivity.

The sequence was collected from an adult in good health. The sample in question was peripheral blood, obtained on day 0 of AZD1222 vaccination.

CDR3 region: CASIGSNTGELFF. As DNA, the CDR3 is TGTGCCAGCATAGGCTCGAACACCGGGGAGCTGTTTTTT. The genes are TRBV28 and TRBJ2-2, with no clear D. The CDR3 length is 13 residues. Germline CDR1 reads MDHEN; CDR2 reads SYDVKM. Deletions cut 7 bases from V and 0 bases from J, with 6 bases between.